Sequencing of this TCR beta chain was carried out in a study of shared clonotypes between healthy human individuals. Regarding this clone: Sequence at one end of the junction differs from germline and may be a read error.

CD45RO-negative, CCR7-positively selected cells formed the naive CD8 fraction, excluding terminally differentiated effector memory CD45RA+ cells. CDR3 size: 12 residues. Looked up from germline, CDR1 is SNHLY and CDR2 is FYNNEI. This table comes from immunoSEQ multiplex PCR, and its TCRdb copy is limited to in-frame clones, with some not included. The table has about 1,800,000 clones, approximately 94% seen once. This receptor was taken from a man aged 18-30 years in good health. The chain couples TRBV2 to TRBJ2-7, with 7 bases identical to TRBD1. Sequencing used naive CD8+ T cells sorted from blood. CDR3 sequence reads: CASSDNGQDGPF. CDR3 nucleotide sequence: TGTGCCAGCAGCGATAACGGACAGGATGGGCCCTTC.